These 31 T cell receptor beta chains originate from one sample sequenced in a study of shared clonotypes between healthy human individuals. Here immunoSEQ multiplex PCR was the method, and the copy in TCRdb shows in-frame clones only, minus some. Seen here are millions of clones, roughly 91% observed once, and the top ten hold more than 1.5%. CD45RO-negative CD8 cells positively selected for CCR7 made up the naive population, which excluded terminally differentiated effector memory CD45RA+ cells. Material: naive CD8+ T cells from PBMCs. These receptors all stem from a man younger than 35 in good health. Some clones in this sample may be carry-over from other donors' samples.

The V and J genes are TRBV2 and TRBJ2-7, with 12 bases that match TRBD2. With 7 bases clipped from V and 4 bases from J, the junction kept 5 bases outside the gene matches. CDR1 and CDR2 (germline): SNHLY, FYNNEI. The CDR3 has 14 amino acids. The CDR3: CASTRGLAGYEQYF. The CDR3 DNA is TGTGCCAGCACCCGAGGACTAGCGGGATACGAGCAGTACTTC.

Regarding this clone: Other DNA variants within this sample encode the same CDR3. The CDR3 region is CASSLDRGRTEAFF. The CDR3 coding sequence is TGTGCCAGCAGCTTGGACAGGGGGCGCACTGAAGCTTTCTTT. The chain joins TRBV5-4 to TRBJ1-1, with 9 nucleotides matching TRBD1. Per germline, CDR1 SGHNT and CDR2 YYREEE (reference sequence). This CDR3 comprises 14 residues. V lost 0 bases, J lost 4 bases, and 1 base stayed unmatched.

This CDR3 reads CASSFSASEVNTEAFF. The CDR3 DNA reads as TGTGCCAGCAGTTTTTCGGCCTCAGAGGTGAACACTGAAGCTTTCTTT. This sequence joins TRBV28 and TRBJ1-1, with D unresolved. This CDR3 is 16 amino acids long. Germline CDR1 and CDR2: MDHEN and SYDVKM. With 3 bases removed from V and 0 bases from J, the gap between germline ends came to 14 bases.

The rearrangement joins TRBV2 to TRBJ2-3; D gene unclear. Germline CDR1 and CDR2: SNHLY and FYNNEI. V was trimmed by 4 bases and J by 4 bases, leaving 9 bases between them. The CDR3 sequence is 13 residues long. The DNA of the CDR3 is TGTGCCAGCAGTGTGTTTGGCTCAGATACGCAGTATTTT. The encoded protein is CASSVFGSDTQYF.

The J gene is TRBJ2-7, the V gene TRBV4-1; the D is unclear. This CDR3 is 14 amino acids long. Between the trimmed V and J ends, which lost 0 bases and 6 bases, there was a span of 12 bases. Germline lookup yields CDR1 MGHRA and CDR2 YSYEKL. CDR3 DNA: TGCGCCAGCAGCCAAGACCCAGGTTCGAGCGAGCAGTACTTC. Encoded protein: CASSQDPGSSEQYF.

The chain employs TRBV27 and TRBJ2-3; D remains ambiguous. V was clipped by 4 bases and J by 4 bases, with 12 bases between them. Germline V gene lookup returns CDR1 MNHEY and CDR2 SMNVEV (reference sequence). The CDR3 is 14 amino acids. CDR3 nucleotides: TGTGCCAGCAGTTGGGGTCCTGTGGCAGATACGCAGTATTTT. The encoded protein is CASSWGPVADTQYF.

The chain uses TRBV6-5 and TRBJ1-2; D is undetermined. Trimming left V 3 bases short and J 6 bases short, with 14 bases between. Germline V gene lookup returns CDR1 MNHEY and CDR2 SVGAGI. This CDR3 is 14 amino acids long. The CDR3 loop is CASSYYPDKDGYTF. The CDR3 coding sequence is TGTGCCAGCAGTTATTACCCAGACAAGGATGGCTACACCTTC.

About this clone: Other DNA sequences in the sample encode the same CDR3. V and J are TRBV6-5 and TRBJ1-1; D remains ambiguous. The V gene lost 0 bases and the J gene lost 2 bases, with 7 bases spanning the gap. Germline assignment: CDR1 MNHEY and CDR2 SVGAGI. The CDR3 extends over 14 amino acids. The CDR3 protein is CASSYSTANTEAFF. The CDR3 nucleotides read TGTGCCAGCAGTTACTCGACCGCCAACACTGAAGCTTTCTTT.

CDR3 loop: CASSPGTGLFGTEAFF. In DNA, the CDR3 is TGTGCCAGCAGTCCCGGGACAGGGCTCTTTGGCACTGAAGCTTTCTTT. The chain links TRBV28 to TRBJ1-1; 9 nucleotides align to TRBD1. The length of the CDR3 is 16 residues. Losses at the gene ends were 5 bases for V and 4 bases for J; bases not matched to a gene: 11. CDR1 MDHEN and CDR2 SYDVKM come from the germline V gene.

On this clone itself: Other DNA sequences within the sample encode an identical CDR3. This chain uses TRBV28 with TRBJ2-3, with D unclear. The CDR3 loop spans 11 amino acids. The germline V gene encodes CDR1 MDHEN and CDR2 SYDVKM. Trimming took off 3 bases at V and 5 bases at J, with 3 bases between the two ends. CDR3 sequence (DNA): TGTGCCAGCAGTTTGGGAGATACGCAGTATTTT. Translated, it gives CASSLGDTQYF.

This rearrangement joins TRBV9 to TRBJ1-3; D is unresolved. V was shortened by 1 base and J by 0 bases, with 11 bases between the two germline ends. This CDR3 spans 16 amino acids. CDR1 and CDR2 (germline): SGDLS, YYNGEE. CDR3: CASSVLREDSGNTIYF. The CDR3 nucleotides read TGTGCCAGCAGCGTACTAAGGGAGGACTCTGGAAACACCATATATTTT.

Details on this clone: Other nucleotide sequences from this sample produce the same CDR3. The chain carries TRBV19 and TRBJ1-5, with D hard to call. CDR1 is LNHDA and CDR2 is SQIVND in the germline V gene (reference sequence). V was cut by 4 bases and J by 2 bases, with 6 bases left in between. The CDR3 contains 13 residues. The CDR3 coding sequence is TGTGCCAGTAGTACCGGGGGCAATCAGCCCCAGCATTTT. This translates into CASSTGGNQPQHF. Combining the CDR3 with reference TRBV19 and TRBJ1-5 gives the whole variable domain DGGITQSPKYLFRKEGQNVTLSCEQNLNHDAMYWYRQDPGQGLRLIYYSQIVNDFQKGDIAEGYSVSREKKESFPLTVTSAQKNPTAFYLCASSTGGNQPQHFGDGTRLSIL.

The gene calls are TRBV28 and TRBJ1-2, with TRBD1 identical over 12 bases. The CDR3 covers 18 residues. Germline V gene sequence: CDR1 MDHEN, CDR2 SYDVKM. With 3 bases clipped from V and 4 bases from J, the junction kept 12 bases outside the gene matches. The CDR3 DNA reads TGTGCCAGCAGTTTGGGCCCGGGACAGGGGGCGGATGGCTATGGCTACACCTTC. Encoded protein: CASSLGPGQGADGYGYTF.

This clone was seen a handful of times. The chain uses TRBV9 and TRBJ1-5, with D possibly TRBD1 on 5 matching bases. With 0 bases removed from V and 10 bases from J, the gap between germline ends came to 14 bases. The V gene's germline CDR1 is SGDLS and CDR2 YYNGEE. The CDR3 is 14 amino acids. This CDR3 is CASSVGDRISPQHF. CDR3 DNA sequence: TGTGCCAGCAGCGTAGGTGACAGAATCAGCCCCCAGCATTTT.

V and J are TRBV6-4 and TRBJ2-7; weak D call: TRBD1 (5 bases). CDR1 and CDR2 from the germline V gene are MRHNA and SNTAGT. The V end was cut by 6 bases, the J end by 3 bases, with 12 bases between. The CDR3 is 13 residues long. The CDR3 nucleotides are TGTGCCAGCAGGACCGGACATTTCTACGAGCAGTACTTC. Its protein is CASRTGHFYEQYF.

This chain uses TRBV5-6 with TRBJ2-7, with a possible D match to TRBD1 (5 bases). Germline CDR1 and CDR2: SGHDT and YYEEEE. This CDR3 region has 14 residues. With 0 bases removed from V and 2 bases from J, the gap between germline ends came to 9 bases. The CDR3 DNA reads as TGTGCCAGCAGCTTGGACTCCAGGGCCTACGAGCAGTACTTC. Amino acid sequence: CASSLDSRAYEQYF.

The chain carries TRBV7-2 and TRBJ2-7; no reliable D call. V lost 5 bases and J 0 bases, leaving 14 bases between the germline ends. This CDR3 is built from 15 residues. Per the germline V gene, CDR1 is SGHTA and CDR2 is FQGNSA. The DNA for the CDR3 is TGTGCCAGCAGCCAAATATTGACGAGCTCCTACGAGCAGTACTTC. Its protein product is CASSQILTSSYEQYF. Full variable domain (outside the CDR3, taken from reference TRBV7-2 and TRBJ2-7): GAGVSQSPSNKVTEKGKDVELRCDPISGHTALYWYRQSLGQGLEFLIYFQGNSAPDKSGLPSDRFSAERTGGSVSTLTIQRTQQEDSAVYLCASSQILTSSYEQYFGPGTRLTVT.

A note on this clone: The same CDR3 is also encoded by other DNA sequences in this sample. The rearrangement joins TRBV6-5 to TRBJ1-1, with D unresolved. The CDR3 is 13 residues long. Germline V lookup: CDR1 MNHEY, CDR2 SVGAGI. V was pared by 2 bases and J by 4 bases, with 8 bases between. The CDR3 loop reads CASSYRAGTEAFF. The CDR3 coding sequence is TGTGCCAGCAGTTACAGGGCTGGCACTGAAGCTTTCTTT.

This sequence joins TRBV28 and TRBJ2-7, with TRBD2 matching over 9 bases. The CDR3 covers 16 residues. With V trimmed by 5 bases and J by 1 base, 9 bases remained unmatched. CDR1 and CDR2 (germline): MDHEN, SYDVKM. This chain's CDR3 is CASSPIAGDKSYEQYF. CDR3 coding DNA: TGTGCCAGCAGTCCCATAGCGGGAGATAAATCCTACGAGCAGTACTTC.

This chain's CDR3 is CASSLGTSQETQYF. CDR3 nucleotide sequence: TGTGCCAGCAGTTTAGGGACTAGCCAAGAGACCCAGTACTTC. The rearrangement links TRBV28 to TRBJ2-5; 8 positions match TRBD2. Trimming at V came to 2 bases and at J to 1 base, leaving 0 bases not matched to a gene. Germline V lookup: CDR1 MDHEN, CDR2 SYDVKM. The CDR3 contains 14 residues.

In this sample, this clone turned up once. The sample holds other DNA sequences that translate to the same CDR3. V usage is TRBV6-1 and J usage is TRBJ1-2; the match to TRBD1 covers 7 bases. V gave up 1 base and J gave up 5 bases; unmatched junction bases: 1. Germline V CDR1 and CDR2: MNHNS, SASEGT. The CDR3 runs 13 residues. CDR3 protein: CASSEGTGYGYTF. The DNA for the CDR3 is TGTGCCAGCAGTGAAGGGACAGGATATGGCTACACCTTC.

To note about this clone: In the same sample, other DNA sequences code for this CDR3. The gene calls are TRBV7-9 and TRBJ2-5; 8 bases are shared with TRBD1. V lost 5 bases, J lost 5 bases, and 10 bases stayed unmatched. The CDR3 covers 15 residues. The germline V gene has CDR1 SEHNR and CDR2 FQNEAQ (reference sequence). The CDR3 reads CASSPGQGLQETQYF. The CDR3 DNA reads TGTGCCAGCAGCCCAGGACAGGGACTCCAGGAGACCCAGTACTTC.

The genes are TRBV6-4 and TRBJ2-4; unclear D gene. Per germline, CDR1 MRHNA and CDR2 SNTAGT. V lost 0 bases, J lost 1 base, and 19 bases lay in between. The CDR3 extends over 19 amino acids. In DNA form, the CDR3 reads TGTGCCAGCAGTGACTCGAGGTTCCGTGCAGGAGTGGCCAAAAACATTCAGTACTTC. Residues: CASSDSRFRAGVAKNIQYF.

The chain uses TRBV5-6 and TRBJ2-7; D not certain. CDR1 is SGHDT and CDR2 is YYEEEE in the germline V gene. Deletions cut 1 base from V and 1 base from J, with 6 bases between. The CDR3 is made up of 13 amino acids. The DNA for the CDR3 is TGTGCCAGCAGCTTGAACCCTTCCTACGAGCAGTACTTC. Translated, it gives CASSLNPSYEQYF.

This chain uses TRBV30 with TRBJ1-1, with D perhaps TRBD1 (6 bases). The V and J ends lost 0 bases and 4 bases respectively, with 9 bases between them. Germline V gene lookup returns CDR1 GTSNPN and CDR2 SVGIG (reference sequence). This CDR3 region has 13 residues. The CDR3 sequence is CAWSVQGVTEAFF. The CDR3 bases are TGTGCCTGGAGTGTACAGGGAGTCACTGAAGCTTTCTTT.

The chain couples TRBV7-9 to TRBJ2-7; 9 bases are shared with TRBD1. Germline V gives CDR1 SEHNR, CDR2 FQNEAQ (reference sequence). Trimming removed 5 bases from V and 6 bases from J; junction bases left unmatched: 11. This CDR3 comprises 15 residues. CDR3 sequence (DNA): TGTGCCAGCAGCCCCCGCCACGACAGGGGGGGCGAGCAGTACTTC. Protein: CASSPRHDRGGEQYF.

To note about this clone: Other nucleotide sequences from this sample produce the same CDR3. The chain is built from TRBV28 and TRBJ1-1; tentative D call: TRBD1 (5 bases). V was trimmed by 4 bases and J by 0 bases, leaving 9 bases between them. This CDR3 is built from 14 residues. The germline V gene encodes CDR1 MDHEN and CDR2 SYDVKM. The CDR3 nucleotides are TGTGCCAGCAGTTCAGGGCTAATGAACACTGAAGCTTTCTTT. Translating it yields CASSSGLMNTEAFF.

The gene calls are TRBV7-9 and TRBJ1-2; D is uncertain. This CDR3 comprises 12 residues. Per germline, CDR1 SEHNR and CDR2 FQNEAQ (reference sequence). The V gene lost 3 bases and the J gene lost 7 bases, with 9 bases spanning the gap. In DNA form, the CDR3 reads TGTGCCAGCAGCTTCGGGGAATCTGGCTACACCTTC. It specifies CASSFGESGYTF.

This chain uses TRBV7-9 with TRBJ2-2; TRBD2 matches at 14 bases. The J segment lost 4 bases and the V segment lost 5 bases, leaving 9 bases of the junction unmatched. CDR3 length: 18 residues. Germline CDR1 and CDR2: SEHNR and FQNEAQ (reference sequence). The CDR3 DNA follows: TGTGCCAGCAGCCCCGGGACTAGCGGGAGCCGGAGCACCGGGGAGCTGTTTTTT. Translated, it gives CASSPGTSGSRSTGELFF. Variable domain in full (rest from reference TRBV7-9 and TRBJ2-2): DTGVSQNPRHKITKRGQNVTFRCDPISEHNRLYWYRQTLGQGPEFLTYFQNEAQLEKSRLLSDRFSAERPKGSFSTLEIQRTEQGDSAMYLCASSPGTSGSRSTGELFFGEGSRLTVL.

The V gene is TRBV27, the J gene TRBJ1-4; 9 positions agree with TRBD1. Trimming removed 8 bases from V and 8 bases from J; junction bases left unmatched: 9. The CDR3 totals 14 residues. Per the germline V gene, CDR1 is MNHEY and CDR2 is SMNVEV (reference sequence). CDR3 sequence reads: CASSAGQGVEKLFF. CDR3 in DNA: TGTGCCAGCTCCGCGGGACAGGGTGTGGAAAAACTGTTTTTT.

This clone was seen only once. The V call is TRBV28, the J call TRBJ2-1; TRBD2 is a possible D gene (6 bases). The CDR3 covers 16 residues. V was shortened by 5 bases and J by 6 bases, with 20 bases between the two germline ends. Germline lookup yields CDR1 MDHEN and CDR2 SYDVKM. The CDR3 spells CASSPHQGARGNEQFF. As DNA, the CDR3 is TGTGCCAGCAGTCCTCACCAGGGAGCGCGGGGCAATGAGCAGTTCTTC. The full variable domain, in which reference TRBV28 and TRBJ2-1 provide the parts outside the CDR3, is DVKVTQSSRYLVKRTGEKVFLECVQDMDHENMFWYRQDPGLGLRLIYFSYDVKMKEKGDIPEGYSVSREKKERFSLILESASTNQTSMYLCASSPHQGARGNEQFFGPGTRLTVL.